The clone carrying this T cell receptor beta chain showed up just a few times. The sample comes from a study of T-cell reconstitution after alpha-beta-depleted transplantation in children. Unique molecular identifiers were used in preparing the TCRbeta library. TCRdb itself ran the PCR reads through MiXCR, one entry per CDR3 protein. The profile shows some 350,000 distinct CDR3 sequences, 15% to 20% of them singletons. The sequencing here drew on PBMCs, mostly from graft donor cells, taken 360 days after TCRalphabeta/CD19-depleted stem cell transplant. The receptor comes from a male patient between 2 and 15 years old who had a stem cell transplant for acute lymphoblastic leukemia, so the T cells may come from the graft donor.

In DNA form, the CDR3 reads TGCAGTGCTACCGACGCCCAGACTAACCGGGCCGAGCAGTACTTC. Its translation: CSATDAQTNRAEQYF. The chain is built from TRBV20-1 and TRBJ2-7, with TRBD2 as a possible D gene (5 bases). The CDR3 covers 15 residues. Trimming shortened V by 4 bases and J by 6 bases, and 22 bases separated the two germline ends. Germline CDR1 and CDR2: DFQATT and SNEGSKA (reference sequence).